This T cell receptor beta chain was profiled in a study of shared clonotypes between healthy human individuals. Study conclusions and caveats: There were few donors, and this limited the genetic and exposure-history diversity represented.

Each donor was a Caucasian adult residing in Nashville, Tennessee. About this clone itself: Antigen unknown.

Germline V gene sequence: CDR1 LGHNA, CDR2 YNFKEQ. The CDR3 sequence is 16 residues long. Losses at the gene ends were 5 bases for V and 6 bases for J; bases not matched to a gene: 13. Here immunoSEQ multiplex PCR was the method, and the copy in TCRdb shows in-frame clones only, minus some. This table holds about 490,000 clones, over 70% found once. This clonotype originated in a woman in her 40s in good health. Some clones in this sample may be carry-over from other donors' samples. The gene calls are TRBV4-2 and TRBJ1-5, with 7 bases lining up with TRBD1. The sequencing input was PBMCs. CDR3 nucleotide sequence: TGTGCCAGCAGCTCATATGGGAGGGGGCAGGGTCAGCCCCAGCATTTT. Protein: CASSSYGRGQGQPQHF.